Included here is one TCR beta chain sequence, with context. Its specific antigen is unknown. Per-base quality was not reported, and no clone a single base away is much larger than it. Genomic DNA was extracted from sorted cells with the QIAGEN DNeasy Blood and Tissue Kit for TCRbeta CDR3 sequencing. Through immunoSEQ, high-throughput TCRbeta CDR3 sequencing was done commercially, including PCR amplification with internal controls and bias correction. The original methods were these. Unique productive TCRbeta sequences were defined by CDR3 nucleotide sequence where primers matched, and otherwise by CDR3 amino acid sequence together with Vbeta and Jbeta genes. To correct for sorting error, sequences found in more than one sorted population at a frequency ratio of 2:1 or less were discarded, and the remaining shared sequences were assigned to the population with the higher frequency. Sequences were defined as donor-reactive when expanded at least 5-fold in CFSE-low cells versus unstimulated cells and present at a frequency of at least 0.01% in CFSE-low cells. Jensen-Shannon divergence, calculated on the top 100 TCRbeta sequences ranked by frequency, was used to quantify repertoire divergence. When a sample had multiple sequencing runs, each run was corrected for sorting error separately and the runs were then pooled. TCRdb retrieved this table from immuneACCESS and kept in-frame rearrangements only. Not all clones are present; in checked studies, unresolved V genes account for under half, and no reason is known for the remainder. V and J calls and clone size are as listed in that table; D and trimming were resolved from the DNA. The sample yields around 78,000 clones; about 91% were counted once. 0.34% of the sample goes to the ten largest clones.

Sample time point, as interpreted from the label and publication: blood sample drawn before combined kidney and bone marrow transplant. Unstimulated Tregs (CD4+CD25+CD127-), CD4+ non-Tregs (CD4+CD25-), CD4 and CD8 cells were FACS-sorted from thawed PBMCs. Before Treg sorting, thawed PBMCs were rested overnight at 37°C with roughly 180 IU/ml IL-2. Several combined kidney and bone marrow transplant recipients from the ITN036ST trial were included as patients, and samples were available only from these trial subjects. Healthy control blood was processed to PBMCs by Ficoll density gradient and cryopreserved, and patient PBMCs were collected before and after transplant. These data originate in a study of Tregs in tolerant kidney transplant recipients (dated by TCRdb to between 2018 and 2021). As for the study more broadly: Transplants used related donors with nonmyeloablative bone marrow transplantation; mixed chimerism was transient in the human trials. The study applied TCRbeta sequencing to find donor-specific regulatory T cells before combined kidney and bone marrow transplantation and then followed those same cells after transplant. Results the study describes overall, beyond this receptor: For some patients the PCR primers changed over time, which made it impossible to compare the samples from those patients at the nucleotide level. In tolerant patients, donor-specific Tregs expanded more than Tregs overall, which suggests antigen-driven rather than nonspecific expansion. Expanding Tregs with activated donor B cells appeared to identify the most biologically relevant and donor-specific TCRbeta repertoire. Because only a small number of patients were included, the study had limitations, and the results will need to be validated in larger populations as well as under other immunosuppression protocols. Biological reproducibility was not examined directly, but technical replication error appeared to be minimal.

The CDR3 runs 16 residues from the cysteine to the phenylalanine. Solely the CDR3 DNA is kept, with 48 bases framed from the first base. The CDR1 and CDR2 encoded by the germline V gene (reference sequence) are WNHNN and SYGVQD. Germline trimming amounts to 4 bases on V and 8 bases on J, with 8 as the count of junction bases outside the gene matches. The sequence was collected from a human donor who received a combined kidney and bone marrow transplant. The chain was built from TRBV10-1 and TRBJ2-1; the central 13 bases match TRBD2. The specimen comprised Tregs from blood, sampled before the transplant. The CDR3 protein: CASSALLAGGPDEQFF. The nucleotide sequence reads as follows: TGCGCCAGCAGTGCCCTACTAGCGGGAGGGCCGGATGAGCAGTTCTTC.